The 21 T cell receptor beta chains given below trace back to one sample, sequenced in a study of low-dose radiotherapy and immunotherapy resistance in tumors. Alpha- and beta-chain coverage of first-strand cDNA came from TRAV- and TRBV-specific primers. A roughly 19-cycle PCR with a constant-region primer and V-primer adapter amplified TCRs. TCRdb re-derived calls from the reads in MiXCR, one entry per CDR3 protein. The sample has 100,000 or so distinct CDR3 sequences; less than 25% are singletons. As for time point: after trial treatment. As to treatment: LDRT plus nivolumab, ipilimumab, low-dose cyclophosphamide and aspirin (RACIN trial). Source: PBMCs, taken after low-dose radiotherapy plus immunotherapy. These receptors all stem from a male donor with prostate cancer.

The CDR3: CASSVSGGTGTDTQYF. Here the CDR3 DNA reads TGTGCCAGCAGCGTATCCGGGGGGACCGGCACAGATACGCAGTATTTT. The chain uses TRBV9 and TRBJ2-3; 7 nucleotides match TRBD2. J was trimmed by 1 base and V by 1 base; bases with no gene match: 6. Germline loops: CDR1 SGDLS, CDR2 YYNGEE. This CDR3 contains 16 residues.

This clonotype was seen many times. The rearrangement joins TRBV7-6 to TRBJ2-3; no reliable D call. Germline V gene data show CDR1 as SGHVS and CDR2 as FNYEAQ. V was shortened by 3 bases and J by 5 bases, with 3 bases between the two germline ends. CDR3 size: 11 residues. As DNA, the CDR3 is TGTGCCAGCAGCTTGGAAGATACGCAGTATTTT. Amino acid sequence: CASSLEDTQYF.

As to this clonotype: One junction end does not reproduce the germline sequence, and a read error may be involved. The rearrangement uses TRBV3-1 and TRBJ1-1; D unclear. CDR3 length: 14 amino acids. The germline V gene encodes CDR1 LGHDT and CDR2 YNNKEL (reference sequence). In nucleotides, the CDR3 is TGCGCCAGCAGCCAAGCAGTTATGAACACTGAAGCTTTCTTT. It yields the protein CASSQAVMNTEAFF.

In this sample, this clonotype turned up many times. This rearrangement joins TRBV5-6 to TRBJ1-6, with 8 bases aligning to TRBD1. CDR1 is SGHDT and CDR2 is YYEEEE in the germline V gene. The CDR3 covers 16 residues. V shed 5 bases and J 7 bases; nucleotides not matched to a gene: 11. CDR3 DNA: TGTGCCAGCAGTTCTGGACAGGGTTATCTGAATTCACCCCTCCACTTT. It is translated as CASSSGQGYLNSPLHF.

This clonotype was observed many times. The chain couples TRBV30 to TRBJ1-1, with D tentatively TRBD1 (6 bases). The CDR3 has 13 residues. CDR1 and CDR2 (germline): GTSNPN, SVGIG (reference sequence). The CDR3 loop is CAGGRDYGTEAFF. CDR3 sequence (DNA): TGTGCAGGGGGTAGGGACTATGGCACTGAAGCTTTCTTT.

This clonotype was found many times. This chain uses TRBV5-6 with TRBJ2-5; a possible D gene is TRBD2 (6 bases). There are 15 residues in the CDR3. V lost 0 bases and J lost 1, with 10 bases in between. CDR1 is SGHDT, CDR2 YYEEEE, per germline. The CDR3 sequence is CASSLVGGTQETQYF. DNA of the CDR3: TGTGCCAGCAGCTTGGTTGGGGGGACCCAAGAGACCCAGTACTTC.

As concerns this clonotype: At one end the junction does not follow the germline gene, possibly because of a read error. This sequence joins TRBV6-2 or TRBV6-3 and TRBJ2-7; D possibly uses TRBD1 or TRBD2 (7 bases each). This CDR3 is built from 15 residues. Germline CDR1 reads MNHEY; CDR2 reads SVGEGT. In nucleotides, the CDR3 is TGTGCCTGCAGCACTCAGGGGGGGTTAACCTACGAGCAGTACTTC. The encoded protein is CACSTQGGLTYEQYF.

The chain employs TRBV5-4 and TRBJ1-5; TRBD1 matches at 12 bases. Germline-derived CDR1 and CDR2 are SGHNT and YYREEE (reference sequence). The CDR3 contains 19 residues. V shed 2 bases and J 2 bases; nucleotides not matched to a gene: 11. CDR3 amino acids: CASSLPGTGGRRGNQPQHF. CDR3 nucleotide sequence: TGTGCCAGCAGCTTACCCGGGACAGGGGGCAGAAGGGGCAATCAGCCCCAGCATTTT.

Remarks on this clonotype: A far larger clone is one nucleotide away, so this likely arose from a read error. CDR3 protein: CASSEWGGGEQFF. In DNA form, the CDR3 reads TGTGCCAGCAGCGAGTGGGGGGGCGGAGAGCAGTTCTTC. The chain uses TRBV13 and TRBJ2-1; D may be TRBD2 (7 bases). Germline V gene lookup returns CDR1 PRHDT and CDR2 FYEKMQ (reference sequence). The CDR3 loop spans 13 amino acids. Trimming shortened V by 5 bases and J by 10 bases, and 15 bases separated the two germline ends.

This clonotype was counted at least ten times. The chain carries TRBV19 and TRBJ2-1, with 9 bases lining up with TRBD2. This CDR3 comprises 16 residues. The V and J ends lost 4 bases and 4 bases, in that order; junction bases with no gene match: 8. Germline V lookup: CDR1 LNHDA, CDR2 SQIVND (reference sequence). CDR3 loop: CASSTGGTSPYNEQFF. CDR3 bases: TGTGCCAGTAGTACAGGCGGGACTAGCCCGTACAATGAGCAGTTCTTC. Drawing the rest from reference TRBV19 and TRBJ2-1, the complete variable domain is DGGITQSPKYLFRKEGQNVTLSCEQNLNHDAMYWYRQDPGQGLRLIYYSQIVNDFQKGDIAEGYSVSREKKESFPLTVTSAQKNPTAFYLCASSTGGTSPYNEQFFGPGTRLTVL.

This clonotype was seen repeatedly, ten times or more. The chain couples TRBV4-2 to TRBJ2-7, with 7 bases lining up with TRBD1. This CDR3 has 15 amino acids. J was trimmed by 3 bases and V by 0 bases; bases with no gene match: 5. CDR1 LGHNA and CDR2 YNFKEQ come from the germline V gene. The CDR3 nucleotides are TGTGCCAGCAGCCAAGAGTGGGGACAGCGCTACGAGCAGTACTTC. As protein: CASSQEWGQRYEQYF.

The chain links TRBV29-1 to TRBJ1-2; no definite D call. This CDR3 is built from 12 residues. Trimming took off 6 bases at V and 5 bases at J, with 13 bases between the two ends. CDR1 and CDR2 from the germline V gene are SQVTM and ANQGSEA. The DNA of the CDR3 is TGCAGCGTGGTGCGGGAGTGGTATGGCTACACCTTC. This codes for CSVVREWYGYTF.

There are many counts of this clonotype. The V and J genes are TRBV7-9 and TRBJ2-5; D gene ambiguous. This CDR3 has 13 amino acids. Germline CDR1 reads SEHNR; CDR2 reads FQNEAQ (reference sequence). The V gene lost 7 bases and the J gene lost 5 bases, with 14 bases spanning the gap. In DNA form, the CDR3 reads TGTGCCAGCACTAGACTGGGATCGGAGACCCAGTACTTC. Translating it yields CASTRLGSETQYF. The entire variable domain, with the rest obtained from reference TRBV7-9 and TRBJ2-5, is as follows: DTGVSQNPRHKITKRGQNVTFRCDPISEHNRLYWYRQTLGQGPEFLTYFQNEAQLEKSRLLSDRFSAERPKGSFSTLEIQRTEQGDSAMYLCASTRLGSETQYFGPGTRLLVL.

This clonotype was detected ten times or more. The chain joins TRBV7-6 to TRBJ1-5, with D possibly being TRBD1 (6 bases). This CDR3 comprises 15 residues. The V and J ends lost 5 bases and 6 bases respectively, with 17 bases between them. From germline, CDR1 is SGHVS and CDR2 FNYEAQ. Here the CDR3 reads CASSPEGGRGQPQHF. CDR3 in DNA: TGTGCCAGCAGCCCCGAGGGGGGTCGGGGTCAGCCCCAGCATTTT.

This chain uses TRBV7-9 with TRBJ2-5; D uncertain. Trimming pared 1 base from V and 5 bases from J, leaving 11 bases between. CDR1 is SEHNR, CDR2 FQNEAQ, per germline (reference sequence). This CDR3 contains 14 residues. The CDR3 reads CASSLGRGFETQYF. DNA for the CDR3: TGTGCCAGCAGCTTAGGTCGAGGATTCGAGACCCAGTACTTC.

The CDR3 nucleotides read TGTGCCAGCAGCAGCCTTGGGCACCAAGAGACCCAGTACTTC. It codes for CASSSLGHQETQYF. This chain links TRBV7-9 with TRBJ2-5; D not resolved. This CDR3 region has 14 residues. Trimming pared 5 bases from V and 0 bases from J, leaving 10 bases between. The V gene's germline CDR1 is SEHNR and CDR2 FQNEAQ (reference sequence).

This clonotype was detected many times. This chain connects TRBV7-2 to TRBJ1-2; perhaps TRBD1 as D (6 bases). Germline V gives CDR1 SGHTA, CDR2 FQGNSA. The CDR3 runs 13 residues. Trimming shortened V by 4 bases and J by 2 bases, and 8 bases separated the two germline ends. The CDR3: CASSSTGNYGYTF. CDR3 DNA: TGTGCCAGCAGCTCCACAGGGAACTATGGCTACACCTTC.

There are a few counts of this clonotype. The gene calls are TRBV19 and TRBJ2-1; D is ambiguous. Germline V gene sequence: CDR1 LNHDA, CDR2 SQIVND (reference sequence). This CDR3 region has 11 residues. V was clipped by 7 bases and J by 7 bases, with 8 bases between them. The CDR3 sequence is CASTRWNEQFF. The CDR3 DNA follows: TGTGCCAGTACTCGATGGAATGAGCAGTTCTTC.

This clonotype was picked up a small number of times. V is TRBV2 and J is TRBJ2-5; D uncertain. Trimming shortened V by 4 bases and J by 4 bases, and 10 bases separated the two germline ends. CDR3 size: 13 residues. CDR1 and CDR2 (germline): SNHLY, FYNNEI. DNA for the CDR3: TGTGCCAGCAGTGGACCCTACAGAGAGACCCAGTACTTC. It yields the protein CASSGPYRETQYF.

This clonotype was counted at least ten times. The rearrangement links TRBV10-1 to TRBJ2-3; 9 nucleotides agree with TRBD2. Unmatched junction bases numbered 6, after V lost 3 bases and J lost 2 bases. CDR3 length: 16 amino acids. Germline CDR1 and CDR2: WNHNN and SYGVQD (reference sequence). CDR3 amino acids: CASSDGASGATDTQYF. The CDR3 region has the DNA TGCGCCAGCAGTGATGGCGCTAGCGGGGCCACAGATACGCAGTATTTT.

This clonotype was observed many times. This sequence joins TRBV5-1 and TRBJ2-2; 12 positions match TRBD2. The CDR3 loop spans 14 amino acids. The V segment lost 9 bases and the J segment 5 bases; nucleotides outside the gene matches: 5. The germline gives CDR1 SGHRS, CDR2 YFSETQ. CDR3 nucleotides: TGCGCCACAAGACTAGCGGGGGCTACCGGGGAGCTGTTTTTT. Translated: CATRLAGATGELFF.